The rows below give T cell receptor beta chains drawn from one sample of a study of blood T cells in healthy people across ages. TCRdb redid the calling of the 5' RACE reads with MiXCR, one entry per CDR3 protein. This table has around 500,000 distinct CDR3 sequences, around 48% appearing once. Sequencing used blood. The receptors stem from an elderly man in good health. CDR3s include the opening cysteine and the closing phenylalanine or tryptophan.

V gene	J gene	CDR3 protein
TRBV20-1	TRBJ2-5	CSARDPRSGRSETQYF
TRBV6-5	TRBJ1-1	CASSYSMSINTEAFF
TRBV6-2/TRBV6-3	TRBJ2-4	CASRTNQGPGNIQYF
TRBV4-3	TRBJ1-2	CASSQEGSGAGGYTF
TRBV28	TRBJ2-5	CASTSGQGGETQYF
TRBV5-1	TRBJ2-1	CASSSQLTGEQFF
TRBV7-3	TRBJ2-3	CASSFSATDTQYF
TRBV7-2	TRBJ2-5	CASGFQETQYF
TRBV5-5	TRBJ2-5	CASSRLARDRNNEQYF
TRBV7-2	TRBJ1-1	CASSLPRVATEAFF
TRBV27	TRBJ2-7	CASSVSWQSYEQYF
TRBV7-2	TRBJ2-1	CASSPRRGSYNEQFF
TRBV20-1	-	CSASPQGREQYF
TRBV7-2	TRBJ1-6	CASSSLGGYLNSPLHF
TRBV7-2	TRBJ2-5	CASSPQLSRGEQYF
TRBV4-1	TRBJ1-1	CASSLTDRGNTEAFF
TRBV10-3	TRBJ1-4	CAISSGTEFEKLFF
TRBV6-5	-	CASRFGDRGRGGTQYF
TRBV7-2	TRBJ2-7	CASSKDRAGKYEQYF
TRBV20-1	TRBJ2-6	CSAMPGSSGANVLTF
TRBV7-9	TRBJ2-3	CASSRTSGSSTDTQYF
TRBV6-6	TRBJ2-1	CASSYPENNEQFF
TRBV3-1	TRBJ1-1	CASSLLLNTEAFF
TRBV18	TRBJ1-5	CASSPRQEEQPQHF
TRBV20-1	TRBJ2-1	CSASGGQEYNEQFF
TRBV9	TRBJ1-1	CASSPAREAFF
TRBV5-1	TRBJ2-3	CASHSSLSPDTQYF
TRBV7-2	TRBJ2-3	CASSVAGRATDTQYF
TRBV9	TRBJ2-7	CASSGTGGIVGEQYF
TRBV20-1	TRBJ2-1	CSAWNNEQFF
TRBV6-5	TRBJ1-2	CASTENRDIPYGYTF
TRBV4-3	TRBJ2-2	CASSQEPSGRSGELFF
TRBV29-1	TRBJ2-5	CSVGDTPLGTQYF
TRBV7-2	-	CASSLRLAGKTQYF
TRBV6-5	TRBJ2-7	CASRGRDRDPYEQYF
TRBV6-5	TRBJ2-3	CASSYLRQGTPDTQYF
TRBV27	TRBJ2-3	CASGLSVDPSAQYF
TRBV6-1	TRBJ1-1	CASSPPGPGGGDTEAFF
TRBV7-9	TRBJ2-1	CASGVPSYNEQFF
TRBV7-2	TRBJ2-1	CASSLASGGRQEQFF
TRBV20-1	TRBJ2-3	CSASDRANTDTQYF